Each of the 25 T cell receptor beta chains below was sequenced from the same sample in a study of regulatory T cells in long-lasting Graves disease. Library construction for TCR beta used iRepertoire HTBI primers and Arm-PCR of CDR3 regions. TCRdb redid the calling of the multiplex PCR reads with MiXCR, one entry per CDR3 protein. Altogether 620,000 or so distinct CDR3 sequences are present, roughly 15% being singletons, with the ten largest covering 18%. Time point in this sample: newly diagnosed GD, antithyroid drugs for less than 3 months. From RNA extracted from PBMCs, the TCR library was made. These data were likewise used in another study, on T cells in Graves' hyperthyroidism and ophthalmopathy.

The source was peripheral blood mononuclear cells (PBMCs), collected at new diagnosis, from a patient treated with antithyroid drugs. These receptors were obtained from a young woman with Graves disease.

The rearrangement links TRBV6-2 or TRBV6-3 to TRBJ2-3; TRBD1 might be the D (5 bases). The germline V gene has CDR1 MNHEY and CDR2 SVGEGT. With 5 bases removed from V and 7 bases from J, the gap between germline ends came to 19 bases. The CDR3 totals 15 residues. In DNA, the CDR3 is TGTGCCAGCAGTCCTACCAGGGCGGACCAGAATACGCAGTATTTT. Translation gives CASSPTRADQNTQYF.

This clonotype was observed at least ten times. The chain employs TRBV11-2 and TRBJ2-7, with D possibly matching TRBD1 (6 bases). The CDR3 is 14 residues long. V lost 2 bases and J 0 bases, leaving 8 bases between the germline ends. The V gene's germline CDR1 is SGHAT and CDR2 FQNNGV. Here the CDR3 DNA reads TGTGCCAGCAGCTTATCGGACAGCTCCTACGAGCAGTACTTC. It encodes CASSLSDSSYEQYF.

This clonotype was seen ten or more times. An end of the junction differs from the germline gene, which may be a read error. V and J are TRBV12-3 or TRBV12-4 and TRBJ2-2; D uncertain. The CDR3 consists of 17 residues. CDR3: CASSPGSWRPNTRELFF. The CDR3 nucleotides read TGTGCCAGCAGCCCGGGCAGCTGGCGGCCTAACACCAGGGAGCTGTTTTTT.

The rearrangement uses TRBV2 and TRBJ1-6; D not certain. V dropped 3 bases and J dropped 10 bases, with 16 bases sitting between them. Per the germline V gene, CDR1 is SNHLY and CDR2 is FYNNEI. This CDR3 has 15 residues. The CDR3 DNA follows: TGTGCCAGCAGTGACCCTATTGGTATGGGGTCACCCCTCCACTTT. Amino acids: CASSDPIGMGSPLHF.

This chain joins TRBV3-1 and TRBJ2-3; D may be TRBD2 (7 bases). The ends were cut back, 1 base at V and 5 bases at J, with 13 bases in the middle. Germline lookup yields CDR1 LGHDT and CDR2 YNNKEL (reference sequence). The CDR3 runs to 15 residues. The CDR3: CASSQGTGRVDTQYF. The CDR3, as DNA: TGTGCCAGCAGCCAAGGAACAGGGAGGGTAGATACGCAGTATTTT.

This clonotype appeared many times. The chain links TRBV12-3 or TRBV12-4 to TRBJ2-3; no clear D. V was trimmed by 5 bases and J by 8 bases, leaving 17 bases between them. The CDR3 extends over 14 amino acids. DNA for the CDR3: TGTGCCAGCAGTCCAGCTGTCGGATCCGGTACGCAGTATTTT. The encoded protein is CASSPAVGSGTQYF.

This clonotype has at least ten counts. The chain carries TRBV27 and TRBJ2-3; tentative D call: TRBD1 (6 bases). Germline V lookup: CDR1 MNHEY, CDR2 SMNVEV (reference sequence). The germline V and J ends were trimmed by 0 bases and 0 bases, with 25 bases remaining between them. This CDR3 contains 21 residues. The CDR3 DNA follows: TGTGCCAGCAGTTTATCGCCCCTACAGGGCCTCCGTCGTCGGAGCACAGATACGCAGTATTTT. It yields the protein CASSLSPLQGLRRRSTDTQYF.

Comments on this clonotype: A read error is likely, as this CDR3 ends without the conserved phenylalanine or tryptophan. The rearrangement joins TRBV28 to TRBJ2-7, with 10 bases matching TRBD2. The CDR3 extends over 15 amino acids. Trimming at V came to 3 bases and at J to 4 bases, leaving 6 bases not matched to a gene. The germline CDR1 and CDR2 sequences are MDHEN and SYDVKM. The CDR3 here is CASSFGASGSYEQYL. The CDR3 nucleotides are TGTGCCAGCAGTTTCGGGGCTAGCGGGAGTTACGAGCAGTACCTC.

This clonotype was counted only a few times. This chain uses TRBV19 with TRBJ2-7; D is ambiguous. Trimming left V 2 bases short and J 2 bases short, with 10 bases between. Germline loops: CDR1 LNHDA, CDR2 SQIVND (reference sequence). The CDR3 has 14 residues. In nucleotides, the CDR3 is TGTGCCAGTAGTATACAACAGATCCCCTACGAGCAGTACTTC. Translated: CASSIQQIPYEQYF.

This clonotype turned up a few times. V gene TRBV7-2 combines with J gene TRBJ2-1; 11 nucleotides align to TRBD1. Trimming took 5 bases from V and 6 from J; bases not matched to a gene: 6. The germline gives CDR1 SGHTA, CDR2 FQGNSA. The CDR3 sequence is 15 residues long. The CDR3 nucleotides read TGTGCCAGCAGCGGGGTGGGACAGGGGGTCAATGAGCAGTTCTTC. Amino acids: CASSGVGQGVNEQFF.

The CDR3 protein is CASSRNAGTADSYEQYF. For the CDR3, the DNA is TGTGCCAGCAGCCGAAATGCCGGGACAGCGGACTCCTACGAGCAGTACTTC. The chain employs TRBV4-2 and TRBJ2-7; 7 nucleotides align to TRBD1. CDR3 length: 17 residues. CDR1 is LGHNA and CDR2 is YNFKEQ in the germline V gene. V lost 4 bases to trimming and J lost 0 bases; unmatched junction nucleotides: 12.

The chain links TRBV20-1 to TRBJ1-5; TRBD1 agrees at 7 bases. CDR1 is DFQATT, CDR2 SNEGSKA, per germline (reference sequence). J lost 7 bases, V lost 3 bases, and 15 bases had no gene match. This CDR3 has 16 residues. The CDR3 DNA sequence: TGCAGTGCTAGGGTGACAGGGATTAGTTCGGGGCAGCCCCAGCATTTT. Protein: CSARVTGISSGQPQHF.

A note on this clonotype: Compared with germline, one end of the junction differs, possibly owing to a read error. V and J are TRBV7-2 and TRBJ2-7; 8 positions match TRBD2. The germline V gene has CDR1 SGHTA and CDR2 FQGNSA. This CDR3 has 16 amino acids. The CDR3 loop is CANSPAPSGLTYEQYF. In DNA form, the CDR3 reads TGTGCCAACAGCCCCGCCCCTAGCGGGCTTACCTACGAGCAGTACTTC.

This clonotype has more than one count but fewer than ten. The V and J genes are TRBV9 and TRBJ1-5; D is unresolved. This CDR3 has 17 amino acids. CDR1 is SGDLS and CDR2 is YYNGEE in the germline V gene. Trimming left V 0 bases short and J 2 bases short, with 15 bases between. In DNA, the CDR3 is TGTGCCAGCAGCGTAGGGGCAAAAGGAGAGGGCAATCAGCCCCAGCATTTT. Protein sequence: CASSVGAKGEGNQPQHF.

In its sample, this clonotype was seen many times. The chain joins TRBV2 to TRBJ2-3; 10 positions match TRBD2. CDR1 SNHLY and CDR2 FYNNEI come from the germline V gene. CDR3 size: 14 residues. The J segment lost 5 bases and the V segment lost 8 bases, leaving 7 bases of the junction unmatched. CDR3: CASPGERGGDTQYF. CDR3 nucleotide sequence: TGTGCCAGCCCCGGTGAGCGGGGGGGAGATACGCAGTATTTT. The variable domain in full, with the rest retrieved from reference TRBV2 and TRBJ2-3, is EPEVTQTPSHQVTQMGQEVILRCVPISNHLYFYWYRQILGQKVEFLVSFYNNEISEKSEIFDDQFSVERPDGSNFTLKIRSTKLEDSAMYFCASPGERGGDTQYFGPGTRLTVL.

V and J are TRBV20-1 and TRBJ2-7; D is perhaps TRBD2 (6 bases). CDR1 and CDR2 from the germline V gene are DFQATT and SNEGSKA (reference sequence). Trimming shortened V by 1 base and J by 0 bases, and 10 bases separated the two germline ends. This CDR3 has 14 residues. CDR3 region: CSARVPRDSYEQYF. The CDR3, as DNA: TGCAGTGCTAGAGTTCCGCGGGACTCCTACGAGCAGTACTTC.

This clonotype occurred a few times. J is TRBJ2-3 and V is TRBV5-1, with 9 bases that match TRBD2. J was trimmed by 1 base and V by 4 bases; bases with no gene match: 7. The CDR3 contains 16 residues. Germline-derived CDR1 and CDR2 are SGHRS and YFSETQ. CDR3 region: CASSPDRTSGTDTQYF. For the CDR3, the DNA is TGCGCCAGCAGCCCCGATAGGACTAGCGGCACAGATACGCAGTATTTT. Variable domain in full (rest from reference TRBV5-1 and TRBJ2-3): KAGVTQTPRYLIKTRGQQVTLSCSPISGHRSVSWYQQTPGQGLQFLFEYFSETQRNKGNFPGRFSGRQFSNSRSEMNVSTLELGDSALYLCASSPDRTSGTDTQYFGPGTRLTVL.

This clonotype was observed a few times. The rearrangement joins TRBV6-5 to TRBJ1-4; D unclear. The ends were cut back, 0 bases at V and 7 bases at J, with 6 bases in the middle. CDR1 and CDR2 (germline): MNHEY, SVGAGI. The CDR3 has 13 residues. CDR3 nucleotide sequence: TGTGCCAGCAGTTACTCCCCCCTTGAAAAACTGTTTTTT. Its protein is CASSYSPLEKLFF.

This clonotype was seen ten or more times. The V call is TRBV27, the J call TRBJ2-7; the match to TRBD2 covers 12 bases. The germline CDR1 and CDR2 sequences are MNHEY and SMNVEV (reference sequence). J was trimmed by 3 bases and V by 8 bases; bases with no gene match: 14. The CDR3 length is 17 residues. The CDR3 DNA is TGTGCCAGCGGAGACTCGCCTGGACTAGCGGGAAACTACGAGCAGTACTTC. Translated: CASGDSPGLAGNYEQYF.

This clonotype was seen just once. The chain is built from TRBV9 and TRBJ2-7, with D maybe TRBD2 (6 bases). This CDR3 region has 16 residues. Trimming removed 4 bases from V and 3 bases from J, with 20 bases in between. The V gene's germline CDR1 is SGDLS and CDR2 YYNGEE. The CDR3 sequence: CASSPLEGSGRYEQYF. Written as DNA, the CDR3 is TGTGCCAGCAGCCCCCTGGAGGGGTCCGGACGCTACGAGCAGTACTTC.

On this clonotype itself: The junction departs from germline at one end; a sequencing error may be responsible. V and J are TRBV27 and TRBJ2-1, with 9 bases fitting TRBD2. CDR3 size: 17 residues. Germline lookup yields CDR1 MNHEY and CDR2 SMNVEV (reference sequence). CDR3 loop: CASSLYLAGSSYNEQLF. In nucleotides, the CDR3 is TGTGCCAGCAGTTTATATCTAGCGGGGAGCTCCTACAATGAGCAGCTCTTC.

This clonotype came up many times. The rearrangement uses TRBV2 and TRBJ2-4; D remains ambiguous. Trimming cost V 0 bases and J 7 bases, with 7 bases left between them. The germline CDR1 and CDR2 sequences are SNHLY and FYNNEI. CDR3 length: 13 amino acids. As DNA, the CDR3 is TGTGCCAGCAGTGAAGCTAGTGTGAACATTCAGTACTTC. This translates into CASSEASVNIQYF.

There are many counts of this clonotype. For the CDR3, the DNA is TGTGCCAGCAGTTTCCGGGGACTAGCGGGAGCGGATACGCAGTATTTT. This gives the protein CASSFRGLAGADTQYF. The gene calls are TRBV28 and TRBJ2-3, with 14 bases fitting TRBD2. The CDR3 has 16 amino acids. Losses at the gene ends were 3 bases for V and 6 bases for J; bases not matched to a gene: 5. From germline, CDR1 is MDHEN and CDR2 SYDVKM.

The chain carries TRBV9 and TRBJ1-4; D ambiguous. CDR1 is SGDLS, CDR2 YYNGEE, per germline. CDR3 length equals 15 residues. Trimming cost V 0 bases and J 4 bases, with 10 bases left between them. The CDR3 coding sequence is TGTGCCAGCAGCGTAGGAGACTGGGGTAATGAAAAACTGTTTTTT. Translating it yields CASSVGDWGNEKLFF.

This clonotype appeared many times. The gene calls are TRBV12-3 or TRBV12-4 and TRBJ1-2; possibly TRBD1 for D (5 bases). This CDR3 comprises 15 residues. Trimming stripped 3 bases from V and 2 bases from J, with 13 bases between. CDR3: CASSFRRAGNYGYTF. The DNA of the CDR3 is TGTGCCAGCAGTTTTCGAAGGGCAGGGAACTATGGCTACACCTTC.